These 5 T cell receptor beta chains were all obtained from the same sample, sequenced in a study of blood T cells in healthy people across ages. It was with a sample-barcoded 5' primer and a J-beta primer mix that a second PCR of roughly 7 to 12 cycles was run. TCRdb redid the calling of the 5' RACE reads with MiXCR, one entry per CDR3 protein. The sample includes over 1,500,000 distinct CDR3 sequences, 39% of them seen just once. Sequenced input: blood. The receptor set was obtained from a human donor in good health.

V usage is TRBV7-6 and J usage is TRBJ2-1; 7 nucleotides align to TRBD1. V lost 3 bases, J lost 4 bases, and 6 bases stayed unmatched. The CDR3 length is 15 residues. CDR1 is SGHVS, CDR2 FNYEAQ, per germline. For the CDR3, the DNA is TGTGCCAGCAGCTTGGACGGGACAGCTTACAATGAGCAGTTCTTC. Its protein is CASSLDGTAYNEQFF.

This clonotype has only a few counts. J is TRBJ2-7 and V is TRBV4-3; weak D call: TRBD2 (7 bases). Germline-derived CDR1 and CDR2 are LGHNA and YSLEER. The CDR3 has 15 residues. Trimming left V 1 base short and J 4 bases short, with 14 bases between. CDR3 protein: CASSQVWGGPYEQYF. CDR3 nucleotides: TGCGCCAGCAGCCAAGTTTGGGGGGGGCCGTACGAGCAGTACTTC.

Points on this clonotype: A read error may explain this, as a much larger clone is one base away. The V call is TRBV20-1, the J call TRBJ2-1; 8 positions match TRBD2. Germline V lookup: CDR1 DFQATT, CDR2 SNEGSKA (reference sequence). Germline trimming cut 3 bases from V and 3 bases from J; bases unmatched to any gene: 13. CDR3 size: 17 residues. The CDR3 region is CSARDGGAQSLYNEQFF. The CDR3 bases are TGCAGTGCTAGGGACGGGGGGGCGCAGAGTCTCTACAATGAGCAGTTCTTC.

This clonotype occurred a few times. This sequence joins TRBV4-3 and TRBJ2-2; 7 nucleotides match TRBD1. The CDR3 consists of 16 residues. Trimming at V came to 0 bases and at J to 1 base, leaving 2 bases not matched to a gene. CDR1 and CDR2 from the germline V gene are LGHNA and YSLEER. The CDR3 sequence: CASSQDYRGNTGELFF. The CDR3 coding sequence is TGCGCCAGCAGCCAAGATTACAGGGGGAACACCGGGGAGCTGTTTTTT.

Points on this clonotype: One end of the junction is discordant with germline, which a read error may explain. This sequence joins TRBV7-8 and TRBJ2-5; tentatively, D is TRBD1 (5 bases). CDR3 size: 15 residues. In germline, CDR1 is SGHVS, CDR2 FQNEAQ. For the CDR3, the DNA is TGTGCCAGCACCTTACCCGCAGGGCAGGGAGAGACCCAGTACTTC. Its translation: CASTLPAGQGETQYF.